The TCR beta chain under discussion was sequenced for a study of T cell changes during pregnancy in multiple sclerosis. TCRdb's copy holds only in-frame clones and misses some; the assay was immunoSEQ multiplex PCR. The table includes 15,000 to 20,000 clones, almost 85% detected once. Per the germline V gene, CDR1 is DFQATT and CDR2 is SNEGSKA (reference sequence). CDR3 length: 11 residues. Trimming took off 6 bases at V and 5 bases at J, with 11 bases between the two ends. This specimen was CD8+ T cells from peripheral blood mononuclear cells, taken in the second trimester of pregnancy. This chain joins TRBV20-1 and TRBJ2-7; tentatively, D is TRBD1 (5 bases). The clonotype originates from a female donor in good health, enrolled as a control in a pregnancy study. The chain's CDR3 is CSANRQHEQYF. The CDR3 coding sequence is TGCAGTGCCAACCGACAGCACGAGCAGTACTTC.